Given below is one TCR beta chain in context. Antigen specificity is unknown. The method was immunoSEQ multiplex PCR; TCRdb's version includes in-frame clones alone and lacks a portion of them. The sample lists tens of thousands of clones; under 95% were seen once. The CDR3 runs to 15 residues. J was trimmed by 3 bases and V by 6 bases; bases with no gene match: 4. The germline V gene encodes CDR1 SEHNR and CDR2 FQNEAQ (reference sequence). This sample is drawn from a study of OX40 agonist ivuxolimab in advanced cancers. Study in general: Partial responses occurred in Three dose-escalation patients, one with hepatocellular carcinoma and two with cutaneous melanoma.

Study results and limitations: Researchers did not determine the expanded peripheral T cells' antigen specificity. Doses of 0.1 to 3.0 mg/kg were accompanied by clonal expansion of CD4+ and CD8+ blood T cells by week 6. CD4+ T cells averaged fewer expanded clones than CD8+ T cells.

The sequences come from CD4+ or CD8+ T cells sorted from blood, collected in a trial of the OX40 agonist ivuxolimab. The chain carries TRBV7-9 and TRBJ2-5, with 13 bases aligning to TRBD2. This sequence originates from an adult with an advanced solid tumor such as melanoma, head and neck, liver or kidney cancer. The CDR3 DNA follows: TGTGCCAGCAGGAAAGGACTAGCGGGGGAAGAGACCCAGTACTTC. Its translation is CASRKGLAGEETQYF.